These 8 T cell receptor beta chains were all obtained from the same sample, sequenced in a study of blood T cells in healthy people across ages. It was with a sample-barcoded 5' primer and a J-beta primer mix that a second PCR of roughly 6 to 12 cycles was run. A single record per CDR3 protein comes from TCRdb applying MiXCR to the 5' RACE reads. In the table there are around 870,000 distinct CDR3 sequences, around 28% of which are singletons. Sequences were obtained from blood. The origin of the receptors is a woman aged 80 or over in good health.

This clonotype has just a few counts. The chain uses TRBV5-4 and TRBJ2-1, with TRBD2 matching over 8 bases. V lost 2 bases, J lost 4 bases, and 8 bases stayed unmatched. The CDR3 is made up of 16 amino acids. Germline V gene data show CDR1 as SGHNT and CDR2 as YYREEE (reference sequence). The CDR3 here is CASSLGAGVIYNEQFF. The CDR3, as DNA: TGTGCCAGCAGCTTAGGAGCGGGGGTTATTTACAATGAGCAGTTCTTC.

This clonotype occurred many times. V and J are TRBV6-2 or TRBV6-3 and TRBJ2-1; TRBD2 matches at 12 bases. Unmatched junction bases numbered 12, after V lost 8 bases and J lost 10 bases. The CDR3 loop spans 15 amino acids. Germline-derived CDR1 and CDR2 are MNHEY and SVGEGT. The chain's CDR3 is CASYKASGGGREQFF. CDR3 nucleotides: TGTGCCAGCTATAAAGCTAGCGGGGGGGGTCGGGAGCAGTTCTTC.

This clonotype was detected ten times or more. The J gene is TRBJ2-6, the V gene TRBV4-3; D is unclear. The V end lost 4 bases, the J end lost 1 base, and 14 bases lay between the germline ends. The V gene's germline CDR1 is LGHNA and CDR2 YSLEER. This CDR3 contains 17 residues. The CDR3 DNA sequence: TGCGCCAGCAGCCCCTCGGCAGCTACGTCTGGGGCCAACGTCCTGACTTTC. It is translated as CASSPSAATSGANVLTF.

J is TRBJ1-1 and V is TRBV6-1; D is undetermined. Trimming stripped 0 bases from V and 8 bases from J, with 16 bases between. Looked up from germline, CDR1 is MNHNS and CDR2 is SASEGT. The CDR3 runs 15 residues. The DNA for the CDR3 is TGTGCCAGCAGTGAAGCCCCTCATAAACGGGCGGAAGCTTTCTTT. As protein: CASSEAPHKRAEAFF.

V gene TRBV20-1 combines with J gene TRBJ1-1, with D tentatively TRBD1 (6 bases). The CDR3 runs 14 residues. The V gene's germline CDR1 is DFQATT and CDR2 SNEGSKA (reference sequence). V was trimmed by 1 base and J by 1 base, leaving 10 bases between them. The CDR3 loop is CSARGGGSNTEAFF. The CDR3 region has the DNA TGCAGTGCTAGAGGAGGGGGGTCGAACACTGAAGCTTTCTTT.

This clonotype was observed a handful of times. The rearrangement joins TRBV20-1 to TRBJ2-1; D not certain. The CDR3 is 15 amino acids. Between the trimmed V and J ends, which lost 0 bases and 3 bases, there was a span of 12 bases. Germline values: CDR1 DFQATT, CDR2 SNEGSKA (reference sequence). CDR3 in DNA: TGCAGTGCTAGAGATTTAAGCCGAGACTACAATGAGCAGTTCTTC. It codes for CSARDLSRDYNEQFF.

This sequence joins TRBV15 and TRBJ2-3, with 9 bases aligning to TRBD2. Germline V gene sequence: CDR1 LNHNV, CDR2 YYDKDF (reference sequence). With 7 bases clipped from V and 4 bases from J, the junction kept 15 bases outside the gene matches. The CDR3 is 17 residues long. CDR3 DNA: TGTGCCACCACACTAGGCGGGGGGGCCCCCGGGGCAGATACGCAGTATTTT. Its protein product is CATTLGGGAPGADTQYF.

This clonotype occurred a few times. One end of the junction does not line up with germline, which may come from a read error. The chain recombines TRBV11-2 with TRBJ2-7; the D is unclear. Germline lookup yields CDR1 SGHAT and CDR2 FQNNGV. The CDR3 covers 12 residues. This CDR3 is CAGSPSAYEQYF. The CDR3 DNA reads as TGTGCCGGCAGCCCCTCGGCCTACGAGCAGTACTTC.